The clone carrying this T cell receptor beta chain has more than one count but fewer than ten. This sample is part of a study of T-cell memory formation after mild COVID-19. The CDR3 is 15 amino acids. Unmatched junction bases numbered 9, after V lost 6 bases and J lost 3 bases. Looked up from germline, CDR1 is MDHEN and CDR2 is SYDVKM. TCRdb redid the calling of the 5' RACE reads with MiXCR, one entry per CDR3 protein. The sample holds 40,000 to 60,000 distinct CDR3 sequences, roughly 7% seen once. The source is a man younger than 35 who had mild COVID-19 (a few samples of this study predate the infection). Cell type and time point are not known. V is TRBV28 and J is TRBJ1-1, with 8 nucleotides matching TRBD1. Sequencing was done on a sample of PBMCs or a T cell subset sorted from them (not recorded which). The CDR3 region has the DNA TGTGCCAGCAGAGAAACAGGGGGTATTGACACTGAAGCTTTCTTT. Amino acids: CASRETGGIDTEAFF.